These 24 T cell receptor beta chains came from one sample sequenced in a study of T cell changes during pregnancy in multiple sclerosis. Clones were read by immunoSEQ multiplex PCR, and TCRdb kept only the in-frame ones, dropping some. Found here are around 50,000 clones, roughly 90% of them singletons; the top ten hold 0.15% to 0.2%. The specimen comprised CD4+ T cells from peripheral blood mononuclear cells, sampled after pregnancy. The source is a female donor in good health, enrolled as a control in a pregnancy study.

This clone was recorded once. The V call is TRBV5-4, the J call TRBJ2-3; TRBD1 might be the D (6 bases). This CDR3 is 16 amino acids long. CDR1 and CDR2 from the germline V gene are SGHNT and YYREEE (reference sequence). Between the trimmed V and J ends, which lost 0 bases and 1 base, there was a span of 12 bases. The CDR3 DNA reads TGTGCCAGCAGCTTGGGGCAGGGGAGTCGCACAGATACGCAGTATTTT. The encoded protein is CASSLGQGSRTDTQYF.

The V call is TRBV7-2, the J call TRBJ2-1, with D maybe TRBD2 (5 bases). The CDR3 extends over 13 amino acids. Germline V CDR1 and CDR2: SGHTA, FQGNSA. Trimming took off 4 bases at V and 13 bases at J, with 17 bases between the two ends. The CDR3 nucleotides read TGTGCCAGCAGCTCCACCTACGGGGTAGAACAGTTCTTC. Its protein product is CASSSTYGVEQFF.

J is TRBJ2-7 and V is TRBV27; TRBD1 aligns across 8 bases. Trimming removed 6 bases from V and 6 bases from J; junction bases left unmatched: 4. Germline CDR1 MNHEY, CDR2 SMNVEV (reference sequence). CDR3 length: 12 amino acids. DNA for the CDR3: TGTGCCAGCAGCCGAGACAGGGGCGAGCAGTACTTC. Translated: CASSRDRGEQYF.

The chain carries TRBV28 and TRBJ2-7; maybe TRBD2 (6 bases). This CDR3 is 14 amino acids long. Looked up from germline, CDR1 is MDHEN and CDR2 is SYDVKM. V lost 2 bases and J lost 2, with 10 bases in between. The CDR3 DNA follows: TGTGCCAGCAGTTTAGAGGGACTCCCCTACGAGCAGTACTTC. It encodes CASSLEGLPYEQYF.

This chain links TRBV7-2 with TRBJ2-2, with TRBD2 matching 15 bases. Per germline, CDR1 SGHTA and CDR2 FQGNSA. This CDR3 contains 18 residues. V lost 5 bases and J lost 5; bases outside the gene matches: 9. CDR3 in amino acids: CASSPRTSGGARTGELFF. CDR3 nucleotides: TGTGCCAGCAGCCCACGGACTAGCGGGGGGGCGCGGACCGGGGAGCTGTTTTTT.

The chain uses TRBV6-1 and TRBJ1-5; maybe TRBD1 (5 bases). The CDR3 totals 14 residues. In germline, CDR1 is MNHNS, CDR2 SASEGT. V lost 8 bases and J 6 bases, leaving 17 bases between the germline ends. CDR3 in amino acids: CASVKEGRIQPQHF. In DNA form, the CDR3 reads TGTGCCAGCGTAAAGGAGGGGAGGATTCAGCCCCAGCATTTT.

This clone occurred once. The V call is TRBV7-3, the J call TRBJ1-1; 8 bases align to TRBD1. The germline gives CDR1 SGHTA, CDR2 FQGTGA. J lost 4 bases, V lost 0 bases, and 7 bases had no gene match. The CDR3 runs 16 residues. The CDR3 loop is CASSLTGTGGGTEAFF. The CDR3 DNA is TGTGCCAGCAGCTTAACCGGGACAGGCGGAGGCACTGAAGCTTTCTTT.

This clone was recorded once. The chain is built from TRBV16 and TRBJ2-1; D perhaps matches TRBD1 (6 bases). Trimming took off 3 bases at V and 4 bases at J, with 10 bases between the two ends. Germline loops: CDR1 KGHSY, CDR2 FQNENV. The CDR3 sequence is 14 residues long. CDR3 nucleotide sequence: TGTGCCAGCAGCCACGGACAGCTGTACAATGAGCAGTTCTTC. Protein sequence: CASSHGQLYNEQFF.

The V call is TRBV15, the J call TRBJ2-7; 9 nucleotides match TRBD1. The V segment lost 1 base and the J segment 3 bases; nucleotides outside the gene matches: 4. The germline V gene has CDR1 LNHNV and CDR2 YYDKDF (reference sequence). This CDR3 has 15 amino acids. The CDR3 DNA is TGTGCCACCAGCAGAGGGGGGACAGGGTTCTACGAGCAGTACTTC. This encodes CATSRGGTGFYEQYF. Full variable domain (outside the CDR3, taken from reference TRBV15 and TRBJ2-7): DAMVIQNPRYQVTQFGKPVTLSCSQTLNHNVMYWYQQKSSQAPKLLFHYYDKDFNNEADTPDNFQSRRPNTSFCFLDIRSPGLGDTAMYLCATSRGGTGFYEQYFGPGTRLTVT.

In this sample, this clone turned up a few times. The chain is built from TRBV29-1 and TRBJ2-3; D is perhaps TRBD1 (5 bases). V was pared by 4 bases and J by 0 bases, with 14 bases between. This CDR3 comprises 15 residues. Germline CDR1 SQVTM, CDR2 ANQGSEA. CDR3 amino acids: CSVVSIPGSTDTQYF. CDR3 DNA: TGCAGCGTTGTATCGATCCCAGGGAGCACAGATACGCAGTATTTT.

CDR3 in DNA: TGTGCCAGCCTAAATTCTGTGAACACTGAAGCTTTCTTT. Its translation is CASLNSVNTEAFF. V is TRBV28 and J is TRBJ1-1; D is unclear. V was cut by 8 bases and J by 0 bases, with 10 bases left in between. The CDR3 runs 13 residues. Germline V gene data show CDR1 as MDHEN and CDR2 as SYDVKM.

The CDR3 DNA follows: TGTGCCTGGGGGCTGGCTTTGCCCCAGCATTTT. It encodes CAWGLALPQHF. The J gene is TRBJ1-5, the V gene TRBV30, with no clear D. V gave up 5 bases and J gave up 9 bases, with 11 bases separating them. The CDR3 spans 11 residues. From germline, CDR1 is GTSNPN and CDR2 SVGIG (reference sequence). Filled out from reference TRBV30 and TRBJ1-5, the complete variable domain reads SQTIHQWPATLVQPVGSPLSLECTVEGTSNPNLYWYRQAAGRGLQLLFYSVGIGQISSEVPQNLSASRPQDRQFILSSKKLLLSDSGFYLCAWGLALPQHFGDGTRLSIL.

J is TRBJ1-2 and V is TRBV28; a weak D match, TRBD1 (6 bases). V was shortened by 6 bases and J by 0 bases, with 17 bases between the two germline ends. The CDR3 loop spans 16 amino acids. The germline V gene encodes CDR1 MDHEN and CDR2 SYDVKM. The CDR3 region has the DNA TGTGCCAGCAGGCCCCCCGGGACACCTGCTAACTATGGCTACACCTTC. It codes for CASRPPGTPANYGYTF.

This clone turned up a few times. CDR3 bases: TGTGCCAGCAGCCGGGGGAGGTTTCAGCCCCAGCATTTT. This sequence encodes CASSRGRFQPQHF. The V and J genes are TRBV5-8 and TRBJ1-5; possible D gene TRBD1, 5 bases. The CDR3 sequence is 13 residues long. V gave up 4 bases and J gave up 6 bases, with 11 bases separating them. Germline V CDR1 and CDR2: SGHTS, YDEGEE.

V usage is TRBV5-1 and J usage is TRBJ2-2; TRBD1 is a possible D gene (5 bases). The ends were cut back, 0 bases at V and 6 bases at J, with 12 bases in the middle. There are 15 residues in the CDR3. Germline-derived CDR1 and CDR2 are SGHRS and YFSETQ. Here the CDR3 DNA reads TGCGCCAGCAGCTTGGTTCAGGGTCTTGCCGGGGAGCTGTTTTTT. Translation: CASSLVQGLAGELFF.

V and J are TRBV28 and TRBJ2-7; TRBD1 aligns across 12 bases. After removal of 6 bases from V and 3 bases from J, the junction contained 12 bases not matched to a gene. This CDR3 is built from 17 residues. CDR1 is MDHEN and CDR2 is SYDVKM in the germline V gene. The CDR3, as DNA: TGTGCCAGCAGCCCTCCCGGGACAGGGGGCCATGGCTACGAGCAGTACTTC. This sequence encodes CASSPPGTGGHGYEQYF.

This clone was seen once. This chain links TRBV27 with TRBJ1-5, with 7 positions matching TRBD1. J lost 5 bases, V lost 5 bases, and 6 bases had no gene match. Per the germline V gene, CDR1 is MNHEY and CDR2 is SMNVEV (reference sequence). The CDR3 has 14 amino acids. The CDR3, as DNA: TGTGCCAGCAGTCCAGGGACAGACCATCAGCCCCAGCATTTT. Protein sequence: CASSPGTDHQPQHF.

The chain joins TRBV28 to TRBJ2-1, with unresolved D. Trimming removed 6 bases at V and 4 bases at J, with 10 bases between. The CDR3 covers 13 residues. Germline-derived CDR1 and CDR2 are MDHEN and SYDVKM. The CDR3, as DNA: TGTGCCAGCAGCCCCTCAGAATACAATGAGCAGTTCTTC. It is translated as CASSPSEYNEQFF.

V usage is TRBV7-8 and J usage is TRBJ1-3; D is ambiguous. There are 15 residues in the CDR3. V lost 4 bases and J lost 3, with 13 bases in between. Germline-derived CDR1 and CDR2 are SGHVS and FQNEAQ. CDR3 DNA: TGTGCCAGCAGCTCCGGAGGTGCGAGTGGAAACACCATATATTTT. Protein product: CASSSGGASGNTIYF.

This clone has a single count. This chain links TRBV10-3 with TRBJ1-1, with TRBD1 identical over 9 bases. The J segment lost 0 bases and the V segment lost 2 bases, leaving 4 bases of the junction unmatched. CDR1 and CDR2 (germline): ENHRY, SYGVKD. This CDR3 is built from 16 residues. CDR3 bases: TGTGCCATCAGTGAGACAGGGGGCCGCATGAACACTGAAGCTTTCTTT. Amino acids: CAISETGGRMNTEAFF.

The chain employs TRBV4-3 and TRBJ1-4; tentative D call: TRBD1 (5 bases). Per the germline V gene, CDR1 is LGHNA and CDR2 is YSLEER. V lost 4 bases and J lost 1, with 13 bases in between. The CDR3 runs 16 residues. The CDR3 DNA follows: TGCGCCAGCAGCCTAGCAGGGTTTGGAACTAATGAAAAACTGTTTTTT. Translating gives CASSLAGFGTNEKLFF.

This rearrangement joins TRBV5-6 to TRBJ1-1; D gene unclear. The CDR3 has 13 amino acids. CDR1 SGHDT and CDR2 YYEEEE come from the germline V gene. With 4 bases removed from V and 4 bases from J, the gap between germline ends came to 11 bases. CDR3 sequence reads: CASSPLRGTEAFF. CDR3 nucleotide sequence: TGTGCCAGCAGCCCCCTTCGGGGCACTGAAGCTTTCTTT.

The chain links TRBV6-1 to TRBJ1-1; D possibly corresponds to TRBD1 (6 bases). The CDR3 covers 18 residues. Trimming left V 0 bases short and J 1 base short, with 18 bases between. Germline V gene lookup returns CDR1 MNHNS and CDR2 SASEGT. CDR3 bases: TGTGCCAGCAGTGAAGCGGCAGGGGTCCAAGGAAGGAACACTGAAGCTTTCTTT. Protein: CASSEAAGVQGRNTEAFF.

In this sample, this clone turned up once. The chain employs TRBV11-1 and TRBJ2-2; the D gene is possibly TRBD2 (5 bases). V was shortened by 5 bases and J by 0 bases, with 10 bases between the two germline ends. This CDR3 is built from 15 residues. Germline V lookup: CDR1 SGHAT, CDR2 FQDESV (reference sequence). Here the CDR3 reads CASSPRGSNTGELFF. In nucleotides, the CDR3 is TGTGCCAGCAGCCCCCGGGGATCGAACACCGGGGAGCTGTTTTTT.